This T cell receptor (beta chain) was recovered during a study of T cell clusters in autoimmune cytopenias. Roughly 38,000 genome equivalents of blood DNA were amplified for TRB. This CDR3 contains 15 residues. Germline CDR1 is DFQATT and CDR2 is SNEGSKA (reference sequence). TRB rearrangements were amplified by touch-down multiplex PCR with mixed TRB-A/B primers. Reanalyzing the multiplex PCR reads, TCRdb keeps one entry per CDR3 protein, without DNA. Its table records approximately 12,000 distinct CDR3 sequences. A further study also used this sample, focusing on T cell repertoires in aging, cancer and after chemotherapy. That report adds: Clear clonal overlap appeared across healthy donor samples taken over several months to years.

V gene TRBV20-1 combines with J gene TRBJ2-5; TCRdb reports TRBD2, a call that lacks DNA to check it against. The clonotype comes from a human donor in good health. Material: peripheral blood. The CDR3 loop reads CSARAASGGEETQYF.